Here is one T cell receptor beta chain with its context. Its antigen is as yet unknown. Produced via immunoSEQ multiplex PCR; TCRdb's table is partial and in-frame only. The data hold about 21,000 clones, with around 75% observed a single time. Between the mid-2010s and the late 2010s, patients underwent resection in Japan or China. The sample originates from a study of immune evolution from preneoplasia to lung adenocarcinoma. Study-wide findings and caveats: KRAS-mutant nodules had the highest T cell clonality. From normal lung to invasive adenocarcinoma, top clone frequencies appeared to decrease. Clonality was highest in normal lung, lower in later-stage lesions apparently.

Trimming cost V 4 bases and J 4 bases, with 22 bases left between them. Germline CDR1 reads SGHVS; CDR2 reads FQNEAQ. The CDR3 is made up of 18 amino acids. The sample was FFPE invasive lung adenocarcinoma tissue. The TCR originated in a person between 55 and 69 years old with lung adenocarcinoma. The chain uses TRBV7-8 and TRBJ2-2; D uncertain. For the CDR3, the DNA is TGTGCCAGCAGCTCAAAAACCGCTAGGGCGAGAAGCACCGGGGAGCTGTTTTTT. The encoded protein is CASSSKTARARSTGELFF.